The source of this TCR beta chain is a study of Graves' ophthalmopathy and Graves' hyperthyroidism. The study's findings and limits: Ophthalmopathy could be told apart from stable hyperthyroidism by a 13-signature model (approximately 90% sensitivity, around 78% specificity).

RNA transcripts provided the template for amplifying TCR beta CDR3 regions. Following a first-round RT-PCR that used HTBI primers, a second-round multiplex PCR was carried out. Each CDR3 protein is one row after TCRdb ran MiXCR on the multiplex PCR reads. The profile shows about 1.1 million distinct CDR3 sequences, approximately 35% of them singletons. The hyperthyroidism patients, aged 18 to 65, had been newly diagnosed, with under 2 months' duration. Patients with other autoimmune diseases, uncontrolled infections, pregnancy or lactation were excluded. Clinical symptoms and serum thyroxine were used for diagnosis; TRAb, thyroid ultrasound and orbital computed tomography were also relied on. Worth noting for this clonotype: Antigen unknown.

The CDR3 runs to 15 residues. V lost 2 bases to trimming and J lost 2 bases, with 12 bases between them. Germline CDR1 reads ENHRY; CDR2 reads SYGVKD. The chain carries TRBV10-3 and TRBJ1-2, with D possibly TRBD1 on 5 matching bases. Sequenced input: peripheral blood or thyroid tissue (not recorded which). This clonotype was sampled from an adult man with Graves' hyperthyroidism. The chain's CDR3 is CAISEPGLLNYGYTF. The CDR3 region has the DNA TGTGCCATCAGTGAGCCGGGACTTTTAAACTATGGCTACACCTTC.